This T cell receptor beta chain comes out of a study of CD8+CD57+ T cells in acquired aplastic anemia. As for the study in general: Sorted CD4+ and CD8+ cell DNA averaged roughly 3.2 ug.

For CDR3 and TCR beta VDJ profiling, genomic DNA was the template used. Each CDR3 protein is one row after TCRdb ran MiXCR on the reads. The sample carries approximately 200,000 distinct CDR3 sequences, 64% recorded once. This clonotype was found many times. Its antigen is undetermined. Findings and caveats of the study: Patients versus controls showed no significant CD8+ Simpson's diversity difference. About 30 CD8+ CDR3 sequences occurred in both the patients and the controls.

The material sequenced was sorted CD4+, CD8+, or CD8+CD57+ T cells (not recorded which) from PBMCs. The clonotype originates from a human donor with severe aplastic anemia or a healthy control (not recorded which).

This chain's CDR3 is CASSLVTDHEQFF. The CDR3 DNA reads TGTGCCAGCAGCTTAGTGACAGACCATGAGCAGTTCTTC. The rearrangement uses TRBV7-9 and TRBJ2-1; tentative D call: TRBD1 (5 bases). There are 13 residues in the CDR3. CDR1 and CDR2 (germline): SEHNR, FQNEAQ (reference sequence). The V and J ends lost 1 base and 8 bases respectively, with 9 bases between them.